This T cell receptor (beta chain) was captured by sequencing in a study of radiotherapy plus CTLA-4 blockade in lung cancer. Study observations and caveats: There was expansion of tumor-derived TCR clones in blood after radiotherapy plus ipilimumab. Early blood T cell clone dynamics, with interferon-beta, were reported to best predict response.

On this clone: Its antigen is still unknown.

Using immunoSEQ multiplex PCR, the repertoire was profiled, and TCRdb retains in-frame clones only, with some absent. The sample holds 70,000 to 95,000 clones, about 87% seen once. Germline CDR1 is MNHEY and CDR2 is SVGAGI. The CDR3 extends over 15 amino acids. Between the trimmed V and J ends, which lost 7 bases and 5 bases, there was a span of 20 bases. The source is a human donor with non-small cell lung cancer that progressed on radiotherapy plus ipilimumab. The source was peripheral blood, collected from a patient treated with radiotherapy plus ipilimumab. This sequence joins TRBV6-5 and TRBJ1-1; no clear D gene. CDR3 sequence: CASTQHYRRMTEAFF. The DNA of the CDR3 is TGTGCCAGCACTCAACATTATAGGAGGATGACTGAAGCTTTCTTT.